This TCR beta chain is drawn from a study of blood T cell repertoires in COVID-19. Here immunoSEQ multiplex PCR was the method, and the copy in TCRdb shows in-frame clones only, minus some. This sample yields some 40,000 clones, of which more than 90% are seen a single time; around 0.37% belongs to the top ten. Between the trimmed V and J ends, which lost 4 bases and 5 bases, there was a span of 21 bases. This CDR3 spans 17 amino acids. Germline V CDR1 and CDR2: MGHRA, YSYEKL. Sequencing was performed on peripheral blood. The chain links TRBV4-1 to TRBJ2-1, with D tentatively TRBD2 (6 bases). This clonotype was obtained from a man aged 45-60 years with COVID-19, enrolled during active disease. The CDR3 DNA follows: TGCGCCAGCAGCCCCCCTTTGAGGAGGGTTACCAACAATGAGCAGTTCTTC. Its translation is CASSPPLRRVTNNEQFF.